The 2 T cell receptor beta chains listed next were all sequenced from one sample in a study of blood T cell repertoires in COVID-19. Data came from immunoSEQ multiplex PCR; TCRdb stores just in-frame clones and leaves some out. The sample shows 310,000 or so clones, around 89% of them seen only once. Sequencing was done on a sample of PBMCs or T cells enriched from blood (not recorded which). All receptors derive from a woman between 18 and 29 years old with acute COVID-19.

The chain has TRBV28 and TRBJ1-5; no reliable D call. Germline values: CDR1 MDHEN, CDR2 SYDVKM. The CDR3 covers 17 residues. V was pared by 3 bases and J by 0 bases, with 15 bases between. CDR3: CASSFITEDYSNQPQHF. The CDR3 nucleotides are TGTGCCAGCAGTTTTATCACAGAAGATTATAGCAATCAGCCCCAGCATTTT.

This chain uses TRBV27 with TRBJ2-7; 8 nucleotides line up with TRBD2. The CDR3 contains 12 residues. The germline V gene has CDR1 MNHEY and CDR2 SMNVEV (reference sequence). V lost 7 bases and J lost 6; bases outside the gene matches: 5. The CDR3 DNA reads as TGTGCCAGCACCGAGCGGGAGTGCGAGCAGTACTTC. Its protein product is CASTERECEQYF.